This TCR beta chain was found in a study of siplizumab effects on memory and regulatory T cells. The protocol was immunoSEQ multiplex PCR, while the TCRdb copy is restricted to in-frame clones and leaves out a portion. The data hold about 100,000 clones, with 92% observed a single time. This CDR3 comprises 12 residues. Per germline, CDR1 MNHEY and CDR2 SVGAGI. V lost 8 bases and J lost 5, with 10 bases in between. The sequenced sample consisted of Tregs sorted from blood. This chain connects TRBV6-5 to TRBJ1-5, with D tentatively TRBD1 (5 bases). The sequence was obtained from a human donor in good health. The CDR3 DNA follows: TGTGCCAGCGGGCAGGGCCATCAGCCCCAGCATTTT. Translating gives CASGQGHQPQHF.